The T cell receptor beta chain under discussion was sequenced for a study of control samples from healthy donors and cancer patients. V was shortened by 0 bases and J by 3 bases, with 14 bases between the two germline ends. The CDR3 is made up of 16 amino acids. CDR1 is LNHNV and CDR2 is YYDKDF in the germline V gene (reference sequence). Assay: immunoSEQ multiplex PCR; the TCRdb copy retains only in-frame clones and omits some. The sample lists under 80,000 clones; approximately 93% were seen once. The chain is built from TRBV15 and TRBJ1-2; D is possibly TRBD1 (5 bases). The sequencing input was PBMCs. This sequence originates from a woman aged 35 to 49 with lung cancer. CDR3 DNA: TGTGCCACCAGCAGAGACGAGGGGCAAGGTGACTATGGCTACACCTTC. Translating gives CATSRDEGQGDYGYTF.